A single sample is the source of the 15 T cell receptor beta chains below, sequenced in a study of blood T cells in healthy people across ages (dated by TCRdb to between 2014 and 2017). The receptor library was made with 5' RACE. The run used an Illumina HiSeq 2500. A second PCR of 7 to 11 cycles was performed with a sample-barcoded 5' primer and a J-beta primer mix. Starting from the raw public reads, TCRdb applied fastp trimming at Q25, assembled clones with MiXCR and retained in-frame beta chains. A single entry per CDR3 protein holds the most common genes and DNA from its merged rows. The sample yields over 1,200,000 distinct CDR3 sequences; roughly 60% were counted once. The ten biggest clones cover roughly 7% of the sample. The source material was blood. The receptors here all came from a man aged 18 to 30 in good health.

The chain uses TRBV2 and TRBJ2-1; TRBD2 matches 7 bases. Germline trimming cut 8 bases from V and 5 bases from J; bases unmatched to any gene: 9. The CDR3 contains 14 residues. Per germline, CDR1 SNHLY and CDR2 FYNNEI. The CDR3 region is CASSASGPHNEQFF. The CDR3 DNA sequence: TGTGCCAGCTCGGCTAGCGGCCCCCACAATGAGCAGTTCTTC.

A few counts support this clonotype. CDR3 in amino acids: CSARDRGGYGYTF. CDR3 sequence (DNA): TGCAGTGCTAGAGATCGCGGGGGCTATGGCTACACCTTC. The chain carries TRBV20-1 and TRBJ1-2; a weak D match, TRBD1 (5 bases). The germline gives CDR1 DFQATT, CDR2 SNEGSKA (reference sequence). V lost 0 bases to trimming and J lost 4 bases, with 9 bases between them. The CDR3 spans 13 residues.

This clonotype was detected a few times. V usage is TRBV7-2 and J usage is TRBJ2-7; the D is unclear. The CDR3 runs to 14 residues. Trimming cost V 2 bases and J 5 bases, with 13 bases left between them. Germline lookup yields CDR1 SGHTA and CDR2 FQGNSA. CDR3 nucleotide sequence: TGTGCCAGCAGCTTACCTCCCGATCCCAACGAGCAGTACTTC. Protein: CASSLPPDPNEQYF.

This sequence joins TRBV7-9 and TRBJ2-7; TRBD2 is a possible D gene (5 bases). From germline, CDR1 is SEHNR and CDR2 FQNEAQ (reference sequence). V lost 2 bases, J lost 2 bases, and 13 bases lay in between. The CDR3 totals 15 residues. The CDR3 DNA sequence: TGTGCCAGCAGCTTACCACACGGGGTCCCCTACGAGCAGTACTTC. It specifies CASSLPHGVPYEQYF.

The V call is TRBV20-1, the J call TRBJ1-2, with D unclear. Germline V lookup: CDR1 DFQATT, CDR2 SNEGSKA (reference sequence). The CDR3 is 12 residues long. V was pared by 5 bases and J by 4 bases, with 11 bases between. CDR3 sequence: CSAHDEVYGYTF. CDR3 nucleotide sequence: TGCAGTGCTCACGACGAGGTCTATGGCTACACCTTC.

Only a few counts were recorded for this clonotype. The V call is TRBV7-9, the J call TRBJ2-1; no clear D. Germline V gene sequence: CDR1 SEHNR, CDR2 FQNEAQ (reference sequence). This CDR3 has 13 amino acids. The V and J ends lost 3 bases and 3 bases respectively, with 6 bases between them. The CDR3 sequence is CASSFDLYNEQFF. The DNA of the CDR3 is TGTGCCAGCAGCTTTGACCTCTACAATGAGCAGTTCTTC.

The V and J genes are TRBV5-5 and TRBJ2-5, with 9 nucleotides matching TRBD1. The CDR3 has 16 residues. In germline, CDR1 is SGHKS, CDR2 YYEKEE (reference sequence). Unmatched junction bases numbered 7, after V lost 0 bases and J lost 4 bases. The DNA of the CDR3 is TGTGCCAGCAGCTTGGGAGGACAGGGGAGAGGAGAGACCCAGTACTTC. Translated, it gives CASSLGGQGRGETQYF.

This rearrangement joins TRBV6-5 to TRBJ1-2, with D tentatively TRBD1 (6 bases). The CDR3 loop spans 13 amino acids. Trimming took off 6 bases at V and 6 bases at J, with 14 bases between the two ends. Germline V gives CDR1 MNHEY, CDR2 SVGAGI. The chain's CDR3 is CASSDSWTDGYTF. In DNA, the CDR3 is TGTGCCAGCAGCGACTCGTGGACAGATGGCTACACCTTC.

This clonotype was observed a handful of times. The chain uses TRBV29-1 and TRBJ2-1; a weak D match, TRBD2 (5 bases). Per the germline V gene, CDR1 is SQVTM and CDR2 is ANQGSEA. Trimming stripped 8 bases from V and 0 bases from J, with 14 bases between. CDR3 length equals 14 residues. CDR3 residues: CSSCGDYSYNEQFF. The CDR3, as DNA: TGCAGCTCCTGTGGAGACTACTCCTACAATGAGCAGTTCTTC.

As for this clonotype: A junction end diverges from the germline sequence, so it may reflect a read error. The rearrangement links TRBV29-1 to TRBJ2-6; D may correspond to TRBD1 or TRBD2 (5 bases each). From germline, CDR1 is SQVTM and CDR2 ANQGSEA. The CDR3 covers 15 residues. The CDR3 DNA sequence: TGCAGCGTTGAAGATGGTGGGTTCGGGGCCAACGGCCTGACTTTC. Amino acid sequence: CSVEDGGFGANGLTF.

The chain joins TRBV3-1 to TRBJ2-3; TRBD2 is a possible D gene (5 bases). CDR1 is LGHDT, CDR2 YNNKEL, per germline (reference sequence). Trimming removed 1 base at V and 8 bases at J, with 10 bases between. There are 13 residues in the CDR3. This CDR3 is CASSQGPEGTQYF. The CDR3 nucleotides read TGTGCCAGCAGCCAAGGCCCCGAGGGTACGCAGTATTTT.

The table lists this clonotype with a few counts. This chain connects TRBV5-6 to TRBJ2-2; TRBD1 might be the D (6 bases). CDR3 length: 18 amino acids. V dropped 3 bases and J dropped 7 bases, with 25 bases sitting between them. Germline V lookup: CDR1 SGHDT, CDR2 YYEEEE. The CDR3 nucleotides are TGTGCCAGCAGCTCCCCCCAAGGGGGTGACCCAATGGTCGGGGAGCTGTTTTTT. Amino acid sequence: CASSSPQGGDPMVGELFF.

The chain joins TRBV5-6 to TRBJ2-5; 11 positions agree with TRBD1. V lost 4 bases, J lost 2 bases, and 4 bases stayed unmatched. Per the germline V gene, CDR1 is SGHDT and CDR2 is YYEEEE. The CDR3 runs 15 residues. The CDR3 nucleotides are TGTGCCAGCAGCCGCCGGGACAGGGGGCAAGAGACCCAGTACTTC. Protein product: CASSRRDRGQETQYF.

The CDR3 nucleotides read TGTGCCAGCAGTACCCGACAGGACCGAGAGACCCAGTACTTC. Its protein product is CASSTRQDRETQYF. The chain links TRBV27 to TRBJ2-5, with D possibly TRBD1 on 6 matching bases. The V end was cut by 5 bases, the J end by 4 bases, with 14 bases between. Germline lookup yields CDR1 MNHEY and CDR2 SMNVEV (reference sequence). The length of the CDR3 is 14 residues.

The chain is built from TRBV3-1 and TRBJ2-1; TRBD2 agrees at 14 bases. TRBJ2-7 explains the end of the DNA better; the J call may be wrong. CDR1 is LGHDT and CDR2 is YNNKEL in the germline V gene (reference sequence). The CDR3 is made up of 16 amino acids. The CDR3 sequence is CASSQGLGLAGVEQYF. CDR3 sequence (DNA): TGTGCCAGCAGCCAAGGTCTGGGACTAGCGGGAGTTGAGCAGTACTTC.